The 17 T cell receptor beta chains given below trace back to one sample, sequenced in a study of blood T cell repertoires in COVID-19. Only in-frame clones appear in the TCRdb table, and some are missing; sequencing was by immunoSEQ multiplex PCR. The table records fewer than 300,000 clones, roughly 83% of them present only once. Sequenced sample: peripheral blood. The source of these receptors is a human donor with COVID-19, enrolled during active disease. The donor label of this sample is uncertain.

This chain uses TRBV9 with TRBJ2-5; D possibly corresponds to TRBD2 (7 bases). CDR3 size: 15 residues. Germline V gives CDR1 SGDLS, CDR2 YYNGEE. V was cut by 3 bases and J by 5 bases, with 17 bases left in between. The CDR3, as DNA: TGTGCCAGCAGCGCCCCCGGGGGGCGAGGGGAGACCCAGTACTTC. This translates into CASSAPGGRGETQYF.

The V and J genes are TRBV5-6 and TRBJ2-7, with D perhaps matching TRBD2 (5 bases). Germline V lookup: CDR1 SGHDT, CDR2 YYEEEE. The CDR3 covers 14 residues. Trimming took 5 bases from V and 2 from J, leaving 14 bases between them. CDR3 nucleotide sequence: TGTGCCAGCAGTCCCGGACTTACGGCCTACGAGCAGTACTTC. It yields the protein CASSPGLTAYEQYF.

The J gene is TRBJ2-5, the V gene TRBV27, with TRBD2 matching over 8 bases. The CDR3 spans 14 residues. Germline trimming cut 1 base from V and 5 bases from J; bases unmatched to any gene: 3. The germline V gene has CDR1 MNHEY and CDR2 SMNVEV (reference sequence). This chain's CDR3 is CASSLFPGGETQYF. The CDR3 bases are TGTGCCAGCAGTTTATTCCCGGGGGGGGAGACCCAGTACTTC.

The V and J genes are TRBV6-5 and TRBJ2-7; 13 nucleotides match TRBD2. V dropped 6 bases and J dropped 2; count of bases not matched to a gene: 4. From germline, CDR1 is MNHEY and CDR2 SVGAGI. This CDR3 has 15 amino acids. The CDR3 loop is CASSLGLAGTYEQYF. CDR3 in DNA: TGTGCCAGCAGCTTGGGACTAGCGGGGACCTACGAGCAGTACTTC.

V gene TRBV5-1 combines with J gene TRBJ2-2; 13 bases map to TRBD2. The CDR3 is made up of 17 amino acids. V shed 4 bases, J shed 4 bases, and the junction held 7 bases outside the gene matches. CDR1 is SGHRS and CDR2 is YFSETQ in the germline V gene. The CDR3: CASSLGLAGASTGELFF. The CDR3 DNA reads TGCGCCAGCAGCCTTGGACTAGCGGGAGCCAGCACCGGGGAGCTGTTTTTT.

This sequence joins TRBV6-5 and TRBJ2-5; D is unclear. Trimming shortened V by 6 bases and J by 5 bases, and 7 bases separated the two germline ends. This CDR3 comprises 11 residues. Germline CDR1 reads MNHEY; CDR2 reads SVGAGI. The CDR3 region is CASRELETQYF. For the CDR3, the DNA is TGTGCCAGCAGGGAGTTGGAGACCCAGTACTTC.

The chain combines TRBV11-1 with TRBJ1-1; unclear D gene. The CDR3 consists of 13 residues. V lost 5 bases, J lost 2 bases, and 9 bases lay in between. Germline CDR1 and CDR2: SGHAT and FQDESV (reference sequence). CDR3 region: CASSPELNTEAFF. The CDR3 region has the DNA TGTGCCAGCAGCCCCGAACTTAACACTGAAGCTTTCTTT.

This chain uses TRBV18 with TRBJ1-1, with D uncertain. Per the germline V gene, CDR1 is KGHSH and CDR2 is LQKENI. V gave up 1 base and J gave up 3 bases, with 15 bases separating them. The CDR3 loop spans 16 amino acids. CDR3 in amino acids: CASSPRSGLLDTEAFF. CDR3 coding DNA: TGTGCCAGCTCACCACGGTCAGGTCTTTTGGACACTGAAGCTTTCTTT. Full variable domain (outside the CDR3, taken from reference TRBV18 and TRBJ1-1): NAGVMQNPRHLVRRRGQEARLRCSPMKGHSHVYWYRQLPEEGLKFMVYLQKENIIDESGMPKERFSAEFPKEGPSILRIQQVVRGDSAAYFCASSPRSGLLDTEAFFGQGTRLTVV.

This clone was seen only once. The chain joins TRBV9 to TRBJ1-2, with 9 bases aligning to TRBD1. In germline, CDR1 is SGDLS, CDR2 YYNGEE. This CDR3 region has 15 residues. Trimming cost V 0 bases and J 4 bases; bases outside gene matches: 4. As DNA, the CDR3 is TGTGCCAGCAGCGTAGCGACAGGGGGTTTCTATGGCTACACCTTC. Translation: CASSVATGGFYGYTF.

This clone was seen only once. The chain recombines TRBV27 with TRBJ1-5; D is possibly TRBD1 (5 bases). The CDR3 totals 17 residues. Germline V gene sequence: CDR1 MNHEY, CDR2 SMNVEV (reference sequence). Trimming cost V 5 bases and J 2 bases, with 19 bases left between them. The CDR3 reads CASSLPYHRPGNQPQHF. CDR3 coding DNA: TGTGCCAGCAGTCTCCCATATCACAGGCCAGGCAATCAGCCCCAGCATTTT.

The V and J genes are TRBV5-4 and TRBJ1-2; D uncertain. CDR3 size: 14 residues. Germline values: CDR1 SGHNT, CDR2 YYREEE (reference sequence). V was shortened by 0 bases and J by 1 base, with 7 bases between the two germline ends. The CDR3 spells CASSLGRYNYGYTF. CDR3 nucleotides: TGTGCCAGCAGCTTGGGCAGATATAACTATGGCTACACCTTC.

The rearrangement links TRBV30 to TRBJ1-1, with 7 bases identical to TRBD1. Germline V gene lookup returns CDR1 GTSNPN and CDR2 SVGIG (reference sequence). V was clipped by 6 bases and J by 4 bases; unmatched bases: 8. The CDR3 spans 13 residues. CDR3 in amino acids: CACQTGVGTEAFF. The CDR3 region has the DNA TGTGCCTGCCAAACAGGGGTGGGCACTGAAGCTTTCTTT.

The V call is TRBV9, the J call TRBJ1-1; 8 bases line up with TRBD1. This CDR3 is built from 15 residues. Trimming at V came to 4 bases and at J to 3 bases, leaving 8 bases not matched to a gene. Germline CDR1 is SGDLS and CDR2 is YYNGEE. DNA for the CDR3: TGTGCCAGCAGCCCGCGGACAGGGAAGGACACTGAAGCTTTCTTT. Translated, it gives CASSPRTGKDTEAFF.

The DNA for the CDR3 is TGTGCCAGTAGTCTTTCCATGACAGGAAGGTATGGCTACACCTTC. It specifies CASSLSMTGRYGYTF. The chain joins TRBV19 to TRBJ1-2; tentative D call: TRBD1 (6 bases). Trimming removed 5 bases from V and 5 bases from J, with 18 bases in between. The germline V gene encodes CDR1 LNHDA and CDR2 SQIVND (reference sequence). CDR3 length: 15 amino acids.

The chain combines TRBV19 with TRBJ2-2; D not certain. Between the trimmed V and J ends, which lost 5 bases and 6 bases, there was a span of 7 bases. The CDR3 is 12 amino acids. The germline V gene has CDR1 LNHDA and CDR2 SQIVND (reference sequence). CDR3 protein: CASSFSSGELFF. The CDR3 DNA follows: TGTGCCAGTAGTTTCAGTTCCGGGGAGCTGTTTTTT.

The chain carries TRBV6-1 and TRBJ2-5; 7 bases agree with TRBD2. Germline trimming cut 4 bases from V and 5 bases from J; bases unmatched to any gene: 13. CDR3 length equals 16 residues. Germline CDR1 and CDR2: MNHNS and SASEGT. The DNA of the CDR3 is TGTGCCAGCAGTGGGTTGAGAGCGGGATTTGGTGAGACCCAGTACTTC. Translation gives CASSGLRAGFGETQYF.

The V and J genes are TRBV19 and TRBJ2-1, with TRBD2 matching 10 bases. The germline CDR1 and CDR2 sequences are LNHDA and SQIVND (reference sequence). V shed 6 bases and J 3 bases; nucleotides not matched to a gene: 11. This CDR3 has 17 amino acids. CDR3 sequence: CASRSPGLADIYNEQFF. DNA for the CDR3: TGTGCCAGTAGGTCCCCCGGACTAGCGGACATCTACAATGAGCAGTTCTTC.